This TCR beta chain was observed in a study of CD8+CD57+ T cells in acquired aplastic anemia. Study overall: The study obtained an average of roughly 3 ug of DNA from sorted CD4+ and CD8+ cells. Regarding the study as a whole: In CD8+ cells, Simpson's diversity showed no significant difference between patients and controls. Around 27 sequences, all CD8+ CDR3, were shared between patients and controls.

This clonotype was found many times. Its antigen is not known. Genomic DNA, the template, was used for profiling of the TCR beta VDJ and CDR3. One entry per CDR3 protein results from TCRdb running MiXCR on the reads. The sample holds 200,000 to 300,000 distinct CDR3 sequences, around 45% seen once. This CDR3 contains 12 residues. V dropped 8 bases and J dropped 4; count of bases not matched to a gene: 2. Germline V lookup: CDR1 LNHDA, CDR2 SQIVND (reference sequence). An expansion of CD8+CD57+ cells by flow cytometry had been shown in patients chosen for sequencing. This receptor was taken from a human donor with aplastic anemia. The sample taken for sequencing was sorted CD4+, CD8+, or CD8+CD57+ T cells (not recorded which) from PBMCs. The genes are TRBV19 and TRBJ1-5; 7 bases fit TRBD1. DNA of the CDR3: TGTGCCAGTGTACAGGGGAATCAGCCCCAGCATTTT. Amino acids: CASVQGNQPQHF.